This T cell receptor beta chain emerged from a study of blood T cell repertoires in COVID-19. On the study more broadly: The cDNA or gDNA used as material had been derived from T cells, B-cell-depleted T cells, or PBMCs.

Germline V gives CDR1 LGHNA, CDR2 YSLEER. V lost 0 bases, J lost 7 bases, and 12 bases lay in between. This CDR3 contains 14 residues. Per the original methods: Cell counts per sample came from amplifying reference gene primers. TCRdb's copy holds only in-frame clones and misses some; the assay was immunoSEQ multiplex PCR. V and J calls and clone size follow that table, whereas D and trimming were derived from the DNA. Here the sample spans about 180,000 clones, about 85% being singletons. V usage is TRBV4-3 and J usage is TRBJ1-2; D not resolved. What was sequenced was peripheral blood. This TCR came from a woman aged 80 or older with acute or convalescent COVID-19. The CDR3 DNA reads as TGCGCCAGCAGCCAAGATTCGGCGGGTAGTGGCTACACCTTC. It translates to CASSQDSAGSGYTF.